This note documents a single T cell receptor beta chain sequence. This table comes from immunoSEQ multiplex PCR, and its TCRdb copy is limited to in-frame clones, with some not included. This repertoire shows some 150,000 clones, roughly three quarters found once; its top ten account for about 5%. The sample comes from a study of cytotoxic CD8 clonotypes in ibrutinib-treated CLL. The CDR3 covers 16 residues. Germline lookup yields CDR1 SGHTA and CDR2 FQGTGA. The ends were cut back, 5 bases at V and 5 bases at J, with 21 bases in the middle. This rearrangement joins TRBV7-3 to TRBJ2-5, with D possibly matching TRBD1 (6 bases). Sequencing used PBMCs, obtained after 24 months of ibrutinib treatment. The origin of this receptor is a human donor with chronic lymphocytic leukemia. CDR3 sequence: CASSPRGQGTGETQYF. DNA for the CDR3: TGTGCCAGCAGCCCACGAGGGCAGGGGACGGGGGAGACCCAGTACTTC.